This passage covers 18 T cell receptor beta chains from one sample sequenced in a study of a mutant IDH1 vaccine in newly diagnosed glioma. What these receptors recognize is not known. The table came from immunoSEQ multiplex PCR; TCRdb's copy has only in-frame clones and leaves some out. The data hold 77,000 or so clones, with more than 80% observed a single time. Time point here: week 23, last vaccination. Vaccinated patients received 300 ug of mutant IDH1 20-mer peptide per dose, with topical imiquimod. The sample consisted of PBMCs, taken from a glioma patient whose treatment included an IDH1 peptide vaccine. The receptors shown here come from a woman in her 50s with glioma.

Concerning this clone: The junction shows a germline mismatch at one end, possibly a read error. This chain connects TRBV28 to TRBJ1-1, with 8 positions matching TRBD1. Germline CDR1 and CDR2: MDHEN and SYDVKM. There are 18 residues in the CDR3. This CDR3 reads CASGLPEGQGAVGTEAFF. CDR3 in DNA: TGTGCCAGCGGTTTACCTGAAGGGCAGGGGGCTGTGGGGACTGAAGCTTTCTTT. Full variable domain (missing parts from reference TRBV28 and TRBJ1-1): DVKVTQSSRYLVKRTGEKVFLECVQDMDHENMFWYRQDPGLGLRLIYFSYDVKMKEKGDIPEGYSVSREKKERFSLILESASTNQTSMYLCASGLPEGQGAVGTEAFFGQGTRLTVV.

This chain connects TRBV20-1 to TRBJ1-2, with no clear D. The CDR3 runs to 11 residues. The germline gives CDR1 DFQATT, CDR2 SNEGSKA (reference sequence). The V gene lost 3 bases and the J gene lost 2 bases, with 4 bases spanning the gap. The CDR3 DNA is TGCAGTGCTAGGGACAACTATGGCTACACCTTC. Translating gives CSARDNYGYTF.

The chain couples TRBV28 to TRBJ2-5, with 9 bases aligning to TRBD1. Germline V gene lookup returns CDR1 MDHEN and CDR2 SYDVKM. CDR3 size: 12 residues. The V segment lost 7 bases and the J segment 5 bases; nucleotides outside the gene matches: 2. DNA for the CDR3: TGTGCCAGCACCGACAGGGGGGAGACCCAGTACTTC. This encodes CASTDRGETQYF.

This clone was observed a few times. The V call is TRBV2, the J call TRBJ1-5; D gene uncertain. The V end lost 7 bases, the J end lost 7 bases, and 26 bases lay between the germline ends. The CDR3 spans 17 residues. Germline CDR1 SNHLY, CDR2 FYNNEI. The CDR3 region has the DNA TGTGCCAGCACTCCCTCATCCAGGAACGGTAGACACCAGCCCCAGCATTTT. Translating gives CASTPSSRNGRHQPQHF.

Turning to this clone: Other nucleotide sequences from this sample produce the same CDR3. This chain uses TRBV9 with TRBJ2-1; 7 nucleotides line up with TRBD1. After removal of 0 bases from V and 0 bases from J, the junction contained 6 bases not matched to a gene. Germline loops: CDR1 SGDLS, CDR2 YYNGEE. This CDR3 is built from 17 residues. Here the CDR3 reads CASSVGPGTASYNEQFF. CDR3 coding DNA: TGTGCCAGCAGCGTAGGCCCCGGGACAGCCTCCTACAATGAGCAGTTCTTC.

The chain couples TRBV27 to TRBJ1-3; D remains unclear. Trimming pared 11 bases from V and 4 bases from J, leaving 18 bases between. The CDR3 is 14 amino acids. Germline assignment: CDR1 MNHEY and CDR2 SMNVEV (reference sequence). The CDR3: CASGWGSRGNTIYF. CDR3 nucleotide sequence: TGTGCCTCCGGGTGGGGTTCGAGGGGAAACACCATATATTTT.

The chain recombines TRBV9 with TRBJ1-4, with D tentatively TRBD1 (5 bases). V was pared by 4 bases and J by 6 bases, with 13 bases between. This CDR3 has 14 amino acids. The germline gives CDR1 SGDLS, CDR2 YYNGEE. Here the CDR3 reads CASSPDSGDEKLFF. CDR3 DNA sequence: TGTGCCAGCAGCCCTGACAGCGGGGATGAAAAACTGTTTTTT.

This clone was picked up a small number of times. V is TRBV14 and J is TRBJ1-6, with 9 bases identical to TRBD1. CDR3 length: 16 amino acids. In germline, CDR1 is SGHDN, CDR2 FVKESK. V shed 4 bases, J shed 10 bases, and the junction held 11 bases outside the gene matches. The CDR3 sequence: CASSRGQGSYRSPLHF. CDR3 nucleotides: TGTGCCAGCAGCCGGGGACAGGGCTCGTATCGGTCACCCCTCCACTTT.

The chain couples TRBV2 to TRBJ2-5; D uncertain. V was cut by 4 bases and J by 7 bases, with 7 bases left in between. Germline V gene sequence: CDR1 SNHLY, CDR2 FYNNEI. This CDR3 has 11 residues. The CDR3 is CASSGGGTQYF. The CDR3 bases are TGTGCCAGCAGTGGGGGTGGGACCCAGTACTTC.

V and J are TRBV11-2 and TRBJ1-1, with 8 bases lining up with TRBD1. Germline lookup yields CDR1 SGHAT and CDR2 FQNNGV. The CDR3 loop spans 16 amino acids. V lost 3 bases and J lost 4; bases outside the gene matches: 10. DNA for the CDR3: TGTGCCAGCAGCTTTCCCGTAAGACAGGGGAGCACTGAAGCTTTCTTT. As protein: CASSFPVRQGSTEAFF.

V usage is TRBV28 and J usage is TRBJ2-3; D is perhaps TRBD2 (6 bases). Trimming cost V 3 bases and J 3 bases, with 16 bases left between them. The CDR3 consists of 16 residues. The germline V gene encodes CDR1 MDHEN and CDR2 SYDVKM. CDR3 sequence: CASSFLAGGGTDTQYF. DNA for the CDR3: TGTGCCAGCAGTTTCCTTGCCGGTGGGGGGACAGATACGCAGTATTTT.

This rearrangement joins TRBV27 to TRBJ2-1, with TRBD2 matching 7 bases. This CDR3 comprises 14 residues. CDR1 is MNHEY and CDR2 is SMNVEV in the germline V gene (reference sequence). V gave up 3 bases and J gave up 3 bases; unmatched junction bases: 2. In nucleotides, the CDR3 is TGTGCCAGCAGTTTCGGGGGGTACTACAATGAGCAGTTCTTC. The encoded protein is CASSFGGYYNEQFF.

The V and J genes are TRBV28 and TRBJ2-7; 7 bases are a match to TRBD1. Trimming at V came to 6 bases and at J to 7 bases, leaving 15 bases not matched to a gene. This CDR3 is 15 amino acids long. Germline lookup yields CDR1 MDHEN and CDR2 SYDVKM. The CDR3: CASSRLYPDRVEQYF. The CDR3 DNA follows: TGTGCCAGCAGCCGCCTCTACCCAGACAGGGTTGAGCAGTACTTC.

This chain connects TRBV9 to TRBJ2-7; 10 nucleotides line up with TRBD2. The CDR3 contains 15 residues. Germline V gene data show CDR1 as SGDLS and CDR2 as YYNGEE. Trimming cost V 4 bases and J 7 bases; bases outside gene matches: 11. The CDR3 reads CASSRRTSGRGEQYF. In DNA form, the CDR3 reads TGTGCCAGCAGCAGACGGACTAGCGGAAGGGGAGAGCAGTACTTC.

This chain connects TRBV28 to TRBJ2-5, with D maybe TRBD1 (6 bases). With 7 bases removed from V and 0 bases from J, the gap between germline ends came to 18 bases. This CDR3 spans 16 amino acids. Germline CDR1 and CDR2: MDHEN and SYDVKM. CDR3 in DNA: TGTGCCAGCACCCGGTCAGGGGCCCGGTACCAAGAGACCCAGTACTTC. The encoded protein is CASTRSGARYQETQYF.

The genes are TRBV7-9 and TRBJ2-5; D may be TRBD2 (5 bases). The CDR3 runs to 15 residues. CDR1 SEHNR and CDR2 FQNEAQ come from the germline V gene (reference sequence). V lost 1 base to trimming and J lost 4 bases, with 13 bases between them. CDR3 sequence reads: CASSLGGVRRETQYF. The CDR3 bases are TGTGCCAGCAGCTTAGGGGGAGTGCGTCGAGAGACCCAGTACTTC. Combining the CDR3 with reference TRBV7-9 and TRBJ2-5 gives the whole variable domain DTGVSQNPRHKITKRGQNVTFRCDPISEHNRLYWYRQTLGQGPEFLTYFQNEAQLEKSRLLSDRFSAERPKGSFSTLEIQRTEQGDSAMYLCASSLGGVRRETQYFGPGTRLLVL.

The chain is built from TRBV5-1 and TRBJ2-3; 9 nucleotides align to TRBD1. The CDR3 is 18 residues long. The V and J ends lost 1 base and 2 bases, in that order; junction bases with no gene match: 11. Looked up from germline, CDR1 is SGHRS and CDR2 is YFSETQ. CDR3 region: CASSLQPTGTGYTDTQYF. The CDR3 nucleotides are TGCGCCAGCAGCTTGCAACCCACCGGGACAGGGTACACAGATACGCAGTATTTT.

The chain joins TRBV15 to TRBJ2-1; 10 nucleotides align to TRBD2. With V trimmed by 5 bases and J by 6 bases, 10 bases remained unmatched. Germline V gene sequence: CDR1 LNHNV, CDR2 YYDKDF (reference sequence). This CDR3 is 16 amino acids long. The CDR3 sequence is CATSAGGAGGPNEQFF. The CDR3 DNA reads TGTGCCACCAGCGCGGGTGGAGCGGGAGGGCCCAATGAGCAGTTCTTC.